The 23 T cell receptor beta chains listed next were all sequenced from one sample in a study of response to subunit inactivated influenza vaccine. One entry per CDR3 protein, called by TCRdb with MiXCR from the RT-PCR reads. The sample records 700,000 to 800,000 distinct CDR3 sequences, around 18% being singletons. The source material was PBMCs from blood, sampled more than 4 days after vaccination. The receptors come from a man in his fifties who received an inactivated influenza vaccine.

This clonotype came up a few times. J is TRBJ2-1 and V is TRBV20-1; weak D call: TRBD1 (6 bases). The V end lost 3 bases, the J end lost 10 bases, and 16 bases lay between the germline ends. This CDR3 comprises 13 residues. The germline gives CDR1 DFQATT, CDR2 SNEGSKA (reference sequence). CDR3 in amino acids: CSASPGGRGEQFF. The CDR3 DNA sequence: TGCAGTGCTAGTCCTGGTGGCAGGGGAGAGCAGTTCTTC.

The J gene is TRBJ1-2, the V gene TRBV4-2; 8 nucleotides agree with TRBD1. Germline-derived CDR1 and CDR2 are LGHNA and YNFKEQ. V trimming: 3 bases; J trimming: 1 base; junction bases outside the gene matches: 7. The CDR3 sequence is 16 residues long. This CDR3 is CASSQGLQGGNYGYTF. For the CDR3, the DNA is TGTGCCAGCAGCCAGGGACTACAGGGGGGTAACTATGGCTACACCTTC.

The chain employs TRBV12-3 or TRBV12-4 and TRBJ1-6; 7 bases map to TRBD1. The CDR3 consists of 15 residues. V gave up 1 base and J gave up 6 bases; unmatched junction bases: 3. In nucleotides, the CDR3 is TGTGCCAGCAGTTTAGTTGCAGGGGGTAATTCACCCCTCCACTTT. This encodes CASSLVAGGNSPLHF.

This clonotype has just a few counts. This chain uses TRBV20-1 with TRBJ2-7; a possible D gene is TRBD2 (6 bases). There are 15 residues in the CDR3. Germline V lookup: CDR1 DFQATT, CDR2 SNEGSKA (reference sequence). Trimming removed 0 bases at V and 0 bases at J, with 12 bases between. The DNA of the CDR3 is TGCAGTGCTAGAGATCCTAGCGCTTCCTCCTACGAGCAGTACTTC. This translates into CSARDPSASSYEQYF.

The chain combines TRBV12-3 or TRBV12-4 with TRBJ2-1; TRBD2 matches 9 bases. CDR3 length: 16 amino acids. Trimming at V came to 1 base and at J to 12 bases, leaving 13 bases not matched to a gene. The CDR3 sequence is CASSLVWLAGWWGQFF. The DNA for the CDR3 is TGTGCCAGCAGTTTAGTCTGGCTAGCGGGATGGTGGGGGCAGTTCTTC.

The CDR3 sequence: CSVGTYNEQFF. CDR3 coding DNA: TGCAGTGTCGGTACCTACAATGAGCAGTTCTTC. The rearrangement links TRBV20-1 to TRBJ2-1, with D hard to call. The V gene lost 7 bases and the J gene lost 2 bases, with 6 bases spanning the gap. Germline V gene sequence: CDR1 DFQATT, CDR2 SNEGSKA (reference sequence). The CDR3 length is 11 residues.

This clonotype was observed a handful of times. In nucleotides, the CDR3 is TGTGCCAGCAGCTTAATGTCTGGTGCGTACGAGCAGTACTTC. It is translated as CASSLMSGAYEQYF. The V and J genes are TRBV7-6 and TRBJ2-7; no clear D gene. Trimming removed 2 bases from V and 4 bases from J, with 12 bases in between. The germline CDR1 and CDR2 sequences are SGHVS and FNYEAQ. The CDR3 consists of 14 residues.

The rearrangement joins TRBV6-1 to TRBJ2-5, with D perhaps matching TRBD2 (5 bases). Germline V gene lookup returns CDR1 MNHNS and CDR2 SASEGT. With 6 bases removed from V and 5 bases from J, the gap between germline ends came to 13 bases. This CDR3 has 13 amino acids. In DNA form, the CDR3 reads TGTGCCAGCAGCTGGACTCTGCGGGAGACCCAGTACTTC. As protein: CASSWTLRETQYF.

V gene TRBV24-1 combines with J gene TRBJ2-1, with 7 bases fitting TRBD1. J gave up 6 bases and V 3 bases, and 10 bases lay outside the gene matches. In germline, CDR1 is KGHDR, CDR2 SFDVKD. This CDR3 spans 16 amino acids. Here the CDR3 DNA reads TGTGCCACCAGTGATCCACTGACAGGGATGAGCAATGAGCAGTTCTTC. Protein: CATSDPLTGMSNEQFF.

The V call is TRBV7-9, the J call TRBJ2-5; possible D gene TRBD2, 6 bases. The CDR3 runs to 13 residues. The V end was cut by 6 bases, the J end by 5 bases, with 13 bases between. Per the germline V gene, CDR1 is SEHNR and CDR2 is FQNEAQ (reference sequence). The CDR3 sequence is CASRSGGRETQYF. The CDR3 nucleotides are TGTGCCAGCAGGTCCGGGGGTCGGGAGACCCAGTACTTC.

This clonotype was counted a few times. V and J are TRBV20-1 and TRBJ2-7; 7 bases align to TRBD2. The CDR3 length is 13 residues. The germline V gene has CDR1 DFQATT and CDR2 SNEGSKA (reference sequence). V lost 4 bases, J lost 3 bases, and 6 bases stayed unmatched. The CDR3 sequence: CSATASGRYEQYF. In DNA form, the CDR3 reads TGCAGTGCTACAGCTAGCGGCCGCTACGAGCAGTACTTC.

This clonotype has more than one count but fewer than ten. The V call is TRBV30, the J call TRBJ2-6; D call uncertain. Germline CDR1 is GTSNPN and CDR2 is SVGIG (reference sequence). Trimming took off 2 bases at V and 2 bases at J, with 7 bases between the two ends. This CDR3 is 14 amino acids long. Here the CDR3 DNA reads TGTGCCTGGAGTTCTGGGGCTGGGGCCAACGTCCTGACTTTC. This sequence encodes CAWSSGAGANVLTF. The full variable domain, with the rest looked up from reference TRBV30 and TRBJ2-6, is SQTIHQWPATLVQPVGSPLSLECTVEGTSNPNLYWYRQAAGRGLQLLFYSVGIGQISSEVPQNLSASRPQDRQFILSSKKLLLSDSGFYLCAWSSGAGANVLTFGAGSRLTVL.

The rearrangement joins TRBV15 to TRBJ2-1; a possible D gene is TRBD2 (5 bases). The V end was cut by 0 bases, the J end by 6 bases, with 21 bases between. Germline V gene sequence: CDR1 LNHNV, CDR2 YYDKDF (reference sequence). The CDR3 is made up of 18 amino acids. The CDR3 DNA follows: TGTGCCACCAGCAGAGATAGTGCCTGGAAGTCGACTACCAATGAGCAGTTCTTC. Protein product: CATSRDSAWKSTTNEQFF.

This chain links TRBV2 with TRBJ2-7, with 12 bases lining up with TRBD2. The CDR3 totals 16 residues. Germline V lookup: CDR1 SNHLY, CDR2 FYNNEI. With 6 bases clipped from V and 4 bases from J, the junction kept 10 bases outside the gene matches. The CDR3 loop reads CASSSSGRAGGYEQYF. The CDR3, as DNA: TGTGCCAGCAGCTCTAGCGGGAGGGCCGGCGGGTACGAGCAGTACTTC.

This clonotype was seen repeatedly, ten times or more. V and J are TRBV6-1 and TRBJ2-5, with a tentative D call TRBD2 (5 bases). The germline V and J ends were trimmed by 11 bases and 1 base, with 14 bases remaining between them. The germline V gene encodes CDR1 MNHNS and CDR2 SASEGT. The CDR3 consists of 13 residues. The CDR3 is CAARRTLQETQYF. CDR3 nucleotide sequence: TGTGCCGCCCGGCGGACTCTCCAAGAGACCCAGTACTTC.

This clonotype occurred a few times. The chain couples TRBV2 to TRBJ2-7; D call uncertain. This CDR3 has 14 amino acids. V was pared by 6 bases and J by 0 bases, with 12 bases between. The germline gives CDR1 SNHLY, CDR2 FYNNEI. CDR3 DNA sequence: TGTGCCAGCAGAACACCGCATACCTCCTACGAGCAGTACTTC. Protein sequence: CASRTPHTSYEQYF.

This clonotype was observed a handful of times. This chain uses TRBV2 with TRBJ2-2, with TRBD2 as a possible D gene (7 bases). CDR1 and CDR2 (germline): SNHLY, FYNNEI. Trimming cost V 4 bases and J 0 bases, with 9 bases left between them. The CDR3 contains 15 residues. The CDR3 loop reads CASSGGGPNTGELFF. For the CDR3, the DNA is TGTGCCAGCAGTGGCGGGGGCCCGAACACCGGGGAGCTGTTTTTT.

This clonotype was observed many times. V and J are TRBV7-8 and TRBJ2-1; D gene uncertain. This CDR3 has 16 amino acids. The germline gives CDR1 SGHVS, CDR2 FQNEAQ. Trimming shortened V by 0 bases and J by 0 bases, and 9 bases separated the two germline ends. CDR3 sequence (DNA): TGTGCCAGCAGCTTAGCGCTGTTAACCTCCTACAATGAGCAGTTCTTC. This codes for CASSLALLTSYNEQFF.

The chain has TRBV25-1 and TRBJ2-1; TRBD2 is a possible D gene (5 bases). The germline CDR1 and CDR2 sequences are MGHDK and SYGVNS. The length of the CDR3 is 12 residues. The germline V and J ends were trimmed by 6 bases and 7 bases, with 10 bases remaining between them. CDR3 in amino acids: CASRRSGNEQFF. The CDR3 nucleotides read TGTGCCAGCAGGAGGTCGGGGAATGAGCAGTTCTTC.

This chain connects TRBV4-3 to TRBJ1-6, with 10 bases that match TRBD1. J was trimmed by 9 bases and V by 1 base; bases with no gene match: 12. Per germline, CDR1 LGHNA and CDR2 YSLEER. CDR3 length: 18 residues. This chain's CDR3 is CASSQVFLGDRGLSPLHF. CDR3 coding DNA: TGCGCCAGCAGCCAAGTATTTCTAGGGGACAGGGGACTTTCACCCCTCCACTTT.

This rearrangement joins TRBV4-2 to TRBJ1-6, with D perhaps matching TRBD1 (5 bases). The CDR3 consists of 16 residues. The ends were cut back, 1 base at V and 2 bases at J, with 9 bases in the middle. Germline assignment: CDR1 LGHNA and CDR2 YNFKEQ. The CDR3: CASSQGQGTYNSPLHF. The CDR3 nucleotides are TGTGCCAGCAGCCAAGGGCAGGGCACCTATAATTCACCCCTCCACTTT.

The chain uses TRBV24-1 and TRBJ2-2, with no clear D. CDR3 size: 16 residues. Trimming shortened V by 2 bases and J by 1 base, and 10 bases separated the two germline ends. Germline assignment: CDR1 KGHDR and CDR2 SFDVKD. The CDR3 coding sequence is TGTGCCACCAGTGATTCCCCGGGCCGGAACACCGGGGAGCTGTTTTTT. It encodes CATSDSPGRNTGELFF.

In its sample, this clonotype was seen many times. The V and J genes are TRBV12-3 or TRBV12-4 and TRBJ2-2; tentative D call: TRBD1 (6 bases). CDR3 size: 14 residues. V was shortened by 5 bases and J by 3 bases, with 10 bases between the two germline ends. The CDR3 region is CASSATGYTGELFF. CDR3 coding DNA: TGTGCCAGCAGTGCAACAGGGTACACCGGGGAGCTGTTTTTT.